The text below deals with one T cell receptor (beta chain). This sample is drawn from a study of blood T cell repertoires in COVID-19. Libraries were prepared by immunoSEQ multiplex PCR; TCRdb keeps only in-frame clonotypes and omits some of them. Among some 200,000 clones listed, approximately 84% were seen once. V lost 5 bases and J 0 bases, leaving 13 bases between the germline ends. This CDR3 spans 15 amino acids. Per germline, CDR1 MNHEY and CDR2 SVGAGI. This sequence originates from a woman aged 80 or over with COVID-19, enrolled during active disease. This chain uses TRBV6-5 with TRBJ1-1; D perhaps matches TRBD1 (5 bases). The sequenced material came from peripheral blood. The CDR3: CASSQNRYMNTEAFF. In DNA form, the CDR3 reads TGTGCCAGCAGTCAGAACAGGTACATGAACACTGAAGCTTTCTTT.